Following are 21 T cell receptor beta chains from one sample sequenced in a study of blood T cell repertoires in COVID-19. Clones were sequenced by immunoSEQ multiplex PCR, and TCRdb holds only the in-frame ones, with some missing. The sample lists 250,000 to 300,000 clones; approximately 81% were seen once. Sequencing was carried out using PBMCs or T cells enriched from blood (not recorded which). The receptor set was obtained from a woman aged 45 to 65 who had been exposed to COVID-19.

This clone was detected once. The chain couples TRBV2 to TRBJ1-1; no clear D gene. V was cut by 6 bases and J by 3 bases, with 11 bases left in between. The CDR3 runs to 13 residues. The germline gives CDR1 SNHLY, CDR2 FYNNEI. CDR3 coding DNA: TGTGCCAGCAGAGTCGGAGAGGACACTGAAGCTTTCTTT. Translated, it gives CASRVGEDTEAFF.

The chain uses TRBV24-1 and TRBJ1-2; 9 positions agree with TRBD1. The CDR3 consists of 15 residues. The germline V gene encodes CDR1 KGHDR and CDR2 SFDVKD. The V segment lost 6 bases and the J segment 0 bases; nucleotides outside the gene matches: 4. In DNA, the CDR3 is TGTGCCACCAGTCCAGGACAGGGGACTAACTATGGCTACACCTTC. This sequence encodes CATSPGQGTNYGYTF.

The chain links TRBV7-3 to TRBJ2-1, with TRBD2 matching 9 bases. V shed 5 bases and J 7 bases; nucleotides not matched to a gene: 9. This CDR3 contains 15 residues. From germline, CDR1 is SGHTA and CDR2 FQGTGA. The DNA for the CDR3 is TGTGCCAGCAGCCCGATCCCTAGCGGGGTAAATGAGCAGTTCTTC. Encoded protein: CASSPIPSGVNEQFF.

The chain employs TRBV28 and TRBJ2-2, with TRBD1 matching 12 bases. The CDR3 extends over 15 amino acids. Germline assignment: CDR1 MDHEN and CDR2 SYDVKM. The junction had 5 bases not matched to a gene; V was cut back by 5 bases and J by 7 bases. CDR3 DNA sequence: TGTGCCAGCAGTCCGGGACAGGGGGCGGGCGGGGAGCTGTTTTTT. It is translated as CASSPGQGAGGELFF.

The chain employs TRBV6-5 and TRBJ1-3; D is ambiguous. The CDR3 is made up of 14 amino acids. The germline V gene has CDR1 MNHEY and CDR2 SVGAGI. Trimming shortened V by 0 bases and J by 10 bases, and 13 bases separated the two germline ends. Here the CDR3 reads CASSYSGRPETIYF. CDR3 DNA: TGTGCCAGCAGTTACTCAGGCAGGCCGGAAACCATATATTTT.

This clone has just one count. The V and J genes are TRBV30 and TRBJ1-5; no clear D gene. The CDR3 has 13 residues. Germline lookup yields CDR1 GTSNPN and CDR2 SVGIG (reference sequence). V was trimmed by 5 bases and J by 1 base, leaving 9 bases between them. Written as DNA, the CDR3 is TGTGCCTGGGCTGCGGGCAGCAATCAGCCCCAGCATTTT. It encodes CAWAAGSNQPQHF.

V is TRBV6-1 and J is TRBJ2-1; D remains ambiguous. Trimming shortened V by 2 bases and J by 15 bases, and 11 bases separated the two germline ends. The CDR3 extends over 11 amino acids. In germline, CDR1 is MNHNS, CDR2 SASEGT. CDR3 amino acids: CASSELAVLFF. The CDR3 bases are TGTGCCAGCAGTGAATTGGCGGTGCTGTTCTTC.

This clone was detected only once. The chain uses TRBV6-2 or TRBV6-3 and TRBJ2-7; D gene ambiguous. Trimming stripped 0 bases from V and 4 bases from J, with 7 bases between. The CDR3 is 13 amino acids. Per the germline V gene, CDR1 is MNHEY and CDR2 is SVGEGT. CDR3 DNA: TGTGCCAGCAGTTACTCGCGTGGTTACGAGCAGTACTTC. This encodes CASSYSRGYEQYF.

This clone was seen only a few times. This chain uses TRBV28 with TRBJ1-1, with D unclear. This CDR3 has 14 amino acids. Trimming shortened V by 3 bases and J by 6 bases, and 14 bases separated the two germline ends. Germline CDR1 and CDR2: MDHEN and SYDVKM. CDR3 protein: CASSLARITAEAFF. The CDR3, as DNA: TGTGCCAGCAGTTTGGCCAGAATTACCGCTGAAGCTTTCTTT.

This clone was picked up one time. The CDR3 spells CAISVPPTGTGATEAFF. The CDR3 bases are TGTGCCATCAGTGTCCCTCCCACCGGGACAGGGGCCACTGAAGCTTTCTTT. This chain uses TRBV10-3 with TRBJ1-1; 10 bases are shared with TRBD1. The CDR3 has 17 residues. CDR1 is ENHRY, CDR2 SYGVKD, per germline. Trimming removed 4 bases from V and 4 bases from J; junction bases left unmatched: 12.

The chain carries TRBV19 and TRBJ2-1, with D maybe TRBD1 (6 bases). There are 13 residues in the CDR3. Germline V gene lookup returns CDR1 LNHDA and CDR2 SQIVND (reference sequence). V lost 4 bases and J 10 bases, leaving 14 bases between the germline ends. The CDR3 sequence: CASSKTGYQEQFF. CDR3 coding DNA: TGTGCCAGTAGTAAAACAGGGTATCAGGAGCAGTTCTTC. Drawing the rest from reference TRBV19 and TRBJ2-1, the complete variable domain is DGGITQSPKYLFRKEGQNVTLSCEQNLNHDAMYWYRQDPGQGLRLIYYSQIVNDFQKGDIAEGYSVSREKKESFPLTVTSAQKNPTAFYLCASSKTGYQEQFFGPGTRLTVL.

As DNA, the CDR3 is TGCGCCAGCAGCCAGGGAGAGGACAGGGCAAATGAGCAGTTCTTC. Translation: CASSQGEDRANEQFF. The chain joins TRBV4-3 to TRBJ2-1; 8 positions match TRBD1. V dropped 3 bases and J dropped 7; count of bases not matched to a gene: 8. From germline, CDR1 is LGHNA and CDR2 YSLEER. The CDR3 runs to 15 residues.

The genes are TRBV7-3 and TRBJ2-3; D possibly corresponds to TRBD1 (6 bases). Trimming stripped 2 bases from V and 2 bases from J, with 14 bases between. This CDR3 is built from 16 residues. Germline V gives CDR1 SGHTA, CDR2 FQGTGA. CDR3 coding DNA: TGTGCCAGCAGCTTATTACAGGGTAGGTACACAGATACGCAGTATTTT. Translation gives CASSLLQGRYTDTQYF.

This CDR3 reads CASSLGLRAPYGYTF. CDR3 bases: TGTGCCAGCAGCTTGGGGCTGAGGGCCCCCTATGGCTACACCTTC. This rearrangement joins TRBV5-6 to TRBJ1-2; no definite D call. The CDR3 covers 15 residues. Germline V gene lookup returns CDR1 SGHDT and CDR2 YYEEEE. V lost 0 bases and J lost 4, with 13 bases in between.

CDR3 sequence reads: CASSEEAAAMNTEAFF. The CDR3 DNA is TGTGCCAGCAGTGAAGAGGCGGCAGCGATGAACACTGAAGCTTTCTTT. This chain connects TRBV2 to TRBJ1-1; D unclear. This CDR3 has 16 amino acids. The germline V gene has CDR1 SNHLY and CDR2 FYNNEI. V was clipped by 1 base and J by 0 bases, with 12 bases between them.

This clone has only a few counts. The chain has TRBV5-1 and TRBJ2-7; 8 nucleotides match TRBD2. The CDR3 consists of 15 residues. Trimming removed 3 bases from V and 3 bases from J; junction bases left unmatched: 8. Germline V lookup: CDR1 SGHRS, CDR2 YFSETQ. In DNA form, the CDR3 reads TGCGCCAGCAGCTCCTTAGCGGGAACCTTCTACGAGCAGTACTTC. Translated, it gives CASSSLAGTFYEQYF.

The CDR3 protein is CASSPRPRGYAEAFF. The CDR3 DNA reads as TGTGCCAGCAGTCCACGACCCAGGGGCTACGCTGAAGCTTTCTTT. V usage is TRBV27 and J usage is TRBJ1-1; D might be TRBD1 (6 bases). The CDR3 is made up of 15 amino acids. Trimming left V 5 bases short and J 6 bases short, with 19 bases between. The V gene's germline CDR1 is MNHEY and CDR2 SMNVEV (reference sequence).

This chain links TRBV24-1 with TRBJ2-2; D uncertain. This CDR3 is 15 amino acids long. The ends were cut back, 4 bases at V and 8 bases at J, with 16 bases in the middle. Germline V gives CDR1 KGHDR, CDR2 SFDVKD. This chain's CDR3 is CATSDAPGFSGELFF. CDR3 in DNA: TGTGCCACCAGTGACGCTCCAGGATTTTCAGGGGAGCTGTTTTTT.

Only a few counts were recorded for this clone. The rearrangement uses TRBV12-2 and TRBJ1-1; the table assigns TRBD1, which was not confirmed against the DNA. TRBV12-2 constitutes a pseudogene. This CDR3 is 13 amino acids long. CDR3 in amino acids: CASLLGTITEAFF. In DNA, the CDR3 is TGTGCAAGTCTCCTCGGGACAATTACTGAAGCTTTCTTT.

As regards this clone: This CDR3 is also generated by other DNA sequences in the sample. The chain combines TRBV20-1 with TRBJ1-1; D is possibly TRBD1 (5 bases). There are 11 residues in the CDR3. Germline values: CDR1 DFQATT, CDR2 SNEGSKA (reference sequence). V lost 6 bases and J 1 base, leaving 6 bases between the germline ends. CDR3: CSAGPNTEAFF. DNA of the CDR3: TGCAGTGCGGGGCCGAACACTGAAGCTTTCTTT.

This chain joins TRBV19 and TRBJ1-4; D uncertain. Germline V lookup: CDR1 LNHDA, CDR2 SQIVND (reference sequence). Trimming removed 1 base at V and 10 bases at J, with 7 bases between. The CDR3 contains 12 residues. In nucleotides, the CDR3 is TGTGCCAGTAGTATAGGGGCGGGAAAACTGTTTTTT. Translating gives CASSIGAGKLFF.